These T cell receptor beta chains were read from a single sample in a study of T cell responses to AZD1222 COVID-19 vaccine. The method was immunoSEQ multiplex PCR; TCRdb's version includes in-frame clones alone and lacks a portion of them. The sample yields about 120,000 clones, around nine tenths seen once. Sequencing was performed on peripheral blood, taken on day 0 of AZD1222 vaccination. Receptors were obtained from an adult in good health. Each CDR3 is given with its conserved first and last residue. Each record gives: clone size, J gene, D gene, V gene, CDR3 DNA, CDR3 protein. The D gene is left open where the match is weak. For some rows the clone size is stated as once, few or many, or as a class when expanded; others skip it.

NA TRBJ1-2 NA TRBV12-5 TGTGCTAGTGGTACGGGGAGCTCTAACTATGGCTACACCTTC CASGTGSSNYGYTF
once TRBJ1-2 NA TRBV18 TGTGCCAGCTCCCTCGAGAACTATGGCTACACCTTC CASSLENYGYTF
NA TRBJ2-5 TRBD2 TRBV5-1 TGCGCCAGCAGTCCTGGGGCTAGCGGGGAGCAAGAGACCCAGTACTTC CASSPGASGEQETQYF
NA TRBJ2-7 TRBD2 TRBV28 TGTGCCAGCAGCCCGGGACTAGCGGGCTACGAGCAGTACTTC CASSPGLAGYEQYF
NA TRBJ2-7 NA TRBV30 TGTGCCTGGAGTGGCTTTGGGGTTTCCTACGAGCAGTACTTC CAWSGFGVSYEQYF
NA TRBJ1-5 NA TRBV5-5 TGTGCCAGCAGCTTGGCTTCCGGGAGGAGCAATCAGCCCCAGCATTTT CASSLASGRSNQPQHF
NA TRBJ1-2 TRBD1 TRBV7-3 TGTGCCAGCAGGGGGGACAGGGTGGGATATGGCTACACCTTC CASRGDRVGYGYTF
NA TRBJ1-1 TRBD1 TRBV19 TGTGCCAGTAGCCCTAGGTGGGCAGGGGGCCCGATTGGAACTGAAGCTTTCTTT CASSPRWAGGPIGTEAFF
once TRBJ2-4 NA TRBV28 TGTGCCACCTGCGGGACAGATTTTCCCAAAAACATTCAGTACTTC CATCGTDFPKNIQYF
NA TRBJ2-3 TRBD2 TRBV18 TGTGCCAGCTCAGCCGCGGGAGGGCCAGATACGCAGTATTTT CASSAAGGPDTQYF
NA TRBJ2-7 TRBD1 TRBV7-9 TGTGCCAGCAGCAGACTGGGACAGACCTACGAGCAGTACTTC CASSRLGQTYEQYF
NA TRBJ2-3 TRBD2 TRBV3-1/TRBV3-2 TGTGCCAGCAGCCCGACTAGCGGATCCACAGATACGCAGTATTTT CASSPTSGSTDTQYF
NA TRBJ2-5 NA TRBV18 TGTGCCAGCTCACCACCGACAGCATGGGAGACCCAGTACTTC CASSPPTAWETQYF
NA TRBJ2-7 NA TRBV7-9 TGTGCCAGCAGCTTAGGCGGGACAACGGGCCACGAGCAGTACTTC CASSLGGTTGHEQYF
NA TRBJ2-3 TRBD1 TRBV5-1 TGCGCCAGCAGCTCGGAAGGGGGCAAGGGTGTTACGCAGTATTTT CASSSEGGKGVTQYF
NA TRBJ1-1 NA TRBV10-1 TGCGCCAGCAGCCGGGACCCAGTGAACACTGAAGCTTTCTTT CASSRDPVNTEAFF
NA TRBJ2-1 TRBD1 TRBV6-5 TGTGCCAGCAGTCACCGGGACAGGGGGATTGGTGAGCAGTTCTTC CASSHRDRGIGEQFF
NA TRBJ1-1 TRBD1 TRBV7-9 TGTGCCAGCAGCTCGCAGGGGGGCACTGAAGCTTTCTTT CASSSQGGTEAFF
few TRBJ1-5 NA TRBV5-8 TGTGCCAGCAGCTTGGCCGGTGTATCATGGCCCCAGCATTTT CASSLAGVSWPQHF
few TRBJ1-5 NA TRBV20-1 TGCAGTGCTAGTCACGGGAATAGCAATCAGCCCCAGCATTTT CSASHGNSNQPQHF
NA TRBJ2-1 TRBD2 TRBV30 TGTGCCTGGCGCCCGACGCTAGCGGGGGCCGTCTCCTACAATGAGCAGTTCTTC CAWRPTLAGAVSYNEQFF
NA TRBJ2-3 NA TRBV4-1 TGCGCCAGCAGCCAAATTGATACGCAGTATTTT CASSQIDTQYF
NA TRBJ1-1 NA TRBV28 TGTGCCAGCAGCGTCTCGCCGATAAGTGAAGCTTTCTTT CASSVSPISEAFF
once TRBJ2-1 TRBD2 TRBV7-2 TGTGCCAGCAGCTTTACTACTAGCGGGCACAATGAGCAGTTCTTC CASSFTTSGHNEQFF
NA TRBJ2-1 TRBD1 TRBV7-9 TGTGCCAGCAGCTTAGGCGGACAGGGGGCGCGCGATGAGCAGTTCTTC CASSLGGQGARDEQFF
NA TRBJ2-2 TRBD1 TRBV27 TGTGCCAGCAGAGACAGGGGGTACAACACCGGGGAGCTGTTTTTT CASRDRGYNTGELFF
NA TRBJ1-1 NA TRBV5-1 TGCGCCAGCAGCCTCCAAAATGTATACTCTGAAGCTTTCTTT CASSLQNVYSEAFF
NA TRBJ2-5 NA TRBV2 TGTGCCAGCACACAAGGAAGGGAAGAGACCCAGTACTTC CASTQGREETQYF
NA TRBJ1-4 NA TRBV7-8 TGTGCCAGCAGCCCCAGGGGAGAAAAACTGTTTTTT CASSPRGEKLFF
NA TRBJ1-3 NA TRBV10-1 TGCGCCAGCAGTGAGCCGGGAAACACCATATATTTT CASSEPGNTIYF
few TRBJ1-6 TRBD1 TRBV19 TGTGCCAGTAGGACAGGGGGTGATCATTCACCCCTCCACTTT CASRTGGDHSPLHF
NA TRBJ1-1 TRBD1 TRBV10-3 TGTGCCATCGGTCAGACAGGGGTGGCTGAAGCTTTCTTT CAIGQTGVAEAFF
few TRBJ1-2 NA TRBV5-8 TGTGCCAGCACCACCACCGACGGGAGTGGCTACACCTTC CASTTTDGSGYTF
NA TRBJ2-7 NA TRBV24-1 TGTGCCACCAGTGATGGGGGCCGCCCAGGGGAGCAGTACTTC CATSDGGRPGEQYF
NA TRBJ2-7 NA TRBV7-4 TGTGCCAGCAGCTTCCCGACAGAGAGAGATGGAAAAGGCGAGCAGTACTTC CASSFPTERDGKGEQYF
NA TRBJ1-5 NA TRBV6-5 TGTGCCAGCAGTTACGGGGGGGGCACCAATCAGCCCCAGCATTTT CASSYGGGTNQPQHF
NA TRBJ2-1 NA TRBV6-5 TGTGCCAGCAGGCAAAGGCAGCGGGCCTACAATGAGCAGTTCTTC CASRQRQRAYNEQFF
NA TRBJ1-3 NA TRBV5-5 TGTGCCAGCAGCTTGTACCGGCCAGGAAACACCATATATTTT CASSLYRPGNTIYF
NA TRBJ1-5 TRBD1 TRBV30 TGTGCCTGGAGTGCAGGACAGGGGTTTAATCAGCCCCAGCATTTT CAWSAGQGFNQPQHF
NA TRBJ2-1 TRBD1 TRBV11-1 TGTGCCAGCAGCTTAGCTTACTCCGGGACAGGGGACTACAATGAGCAGTTCTTC CASSLAYSGTGDYNEQFF
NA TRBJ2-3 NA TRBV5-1 TGCGCCAGCAGCTTGGTCTCCCCAGATACGCAGTATTTT CASSLVSPDTQYF
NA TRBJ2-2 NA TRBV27 TGTGCCAGCAGTTTATTGGGGAGTACGGTCGGGGAGCTGTTTTTT CASSLLGSTVGELFF
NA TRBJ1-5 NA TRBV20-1 TGCAGTGCTAGTTGGGACCCTGATCAGCCCCAGCATTTT CSASWDPDQPQHF
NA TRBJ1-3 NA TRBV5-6 TGTGCCAGCAGCTTGCGAGGGGGGGCTGGAAACACCATATATTTT CASSLRGGAGNTIYF
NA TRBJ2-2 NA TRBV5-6 TGTGCCAGCAGCTTGATTATCGGGGAGCTGTTTTTT CASSLIIGELFF
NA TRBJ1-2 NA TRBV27 TGTGCCAGCAGTTTATACGGAAGGGAGGACTATGGCTACACCTTC CASSLYGREDYGYTF
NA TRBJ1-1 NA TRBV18 TGTGCCAGCTCACCGTCCAGAGACACTGAAGCTTTCTTT CASSPSRDTEAFF
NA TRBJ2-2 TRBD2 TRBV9 TGTGCCAGCACCTATGGACTAGCGGACACCGGGGAGCTGTTTTTT CASTYGLADTGELFF
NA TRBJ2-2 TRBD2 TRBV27 TGTGCCAGCAGTTCCCTAGCGGGGGGGTCCGGGGAGCTGTTTTTT CASSSLAGGSGELFF
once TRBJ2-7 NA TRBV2 TGTGCCAGCAGGGGGACGGGGGAGCAGTACTTC CASRGTGEQYF
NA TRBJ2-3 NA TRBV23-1 TGCGCCAGCAGTCTCCTCCAGGGGATCAGTACAGATACGCAGTATTTT CASSLLQGISTDTQYF
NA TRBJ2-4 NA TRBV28 TGTGCCAGCAGTCCGGGTGGGGCTAGTTTAAACATTCAGTACTTC CASSPGGASLNIQYF
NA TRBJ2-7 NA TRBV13 TGTGCCAGCAGCTTAGGCCGCCACGAGCAGTACTTC CASSLGRHEQYF
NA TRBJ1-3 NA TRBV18 TGTGCCAGCTCACCACGGGTGGAAAGCTCTGGAAACACCATATATTTT CASSPRVESSGNTIYF
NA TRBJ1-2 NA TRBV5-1 TGCGCCAGCAGCTTGGGGGGAGCTCCTGGCTACACCTTC CASSLGGAPGYTF